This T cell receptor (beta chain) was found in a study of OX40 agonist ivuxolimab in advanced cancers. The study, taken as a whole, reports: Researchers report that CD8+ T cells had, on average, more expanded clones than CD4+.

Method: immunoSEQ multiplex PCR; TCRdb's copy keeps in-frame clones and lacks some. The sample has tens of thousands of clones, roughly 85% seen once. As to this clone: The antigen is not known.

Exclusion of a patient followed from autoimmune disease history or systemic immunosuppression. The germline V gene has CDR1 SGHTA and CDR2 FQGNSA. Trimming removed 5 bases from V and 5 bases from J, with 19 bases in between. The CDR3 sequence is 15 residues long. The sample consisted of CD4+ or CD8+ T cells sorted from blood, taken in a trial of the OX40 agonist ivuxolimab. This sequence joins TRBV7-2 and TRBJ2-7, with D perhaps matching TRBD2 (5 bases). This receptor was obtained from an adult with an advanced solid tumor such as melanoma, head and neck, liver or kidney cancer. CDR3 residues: CASSPETTSLNEQYF. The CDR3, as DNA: TGTGCCAGCAGCCCTGAGACTACGTCCCTCAACGAGCAGTACTTC.